These 15 T cell receptor beta chains came from one sample sequenced in a study of CD8+CD57+ T cells in acquired aplastic anemia. Patients who underwent sequencing had shown CD8+CD57+ cell expansion by flow cytometry. TCR beta VDJ combinations and CDR3 sequences were profiled from genomic DNA. TCRdb analysed the reads with MiXCR anew, one entry per CDR3 protein. The sample gives 150,000 or so distinct CDR3 sequences, less than 50% of which show up once; roughly 29% is in the top ten. The specimen sequenced was sorted CD4+, CD8+, or CD8+CD57+ T cells (not recorded which) from PBMCs. The receptors were sampled from a human donor with aplastic anemia.

The chain uses TRBV20-1 and TRBJ2-7; 7 bases line up with TRBD2. V lost 1 base and J lost 4; bases outside the gene matches: 10. Looked up from germline, CDR1 is DFQATT and CDR2 is SNEGSKA (reference sequence). This CDR3 has 15 residues. CDR3 in amino acids: CSARAPGGSRYEQYF. The DNA for the CDR3 is TGCAGTGCTAGAGCCCCCGGCGGGAGTCGGTACGAGCAGTACTTC.

This clonotype was seen at least ten times. The rearrangement links TRBV7-3 to TRBJ1-2; unclear D gene. Trimming left V 5 bases short and J 4 bases short, with 5 bases between. The CDR3 is made up of 11 amino acids. Germline V gene data show CDR1 as SGHTA and CDR2 as FQGTGA. Written as DNA, the CDR3 is TGTGCCAGCAGCGACGGCTATGGCTACACCTTC. Translation gives CASSDGYGYTF.

V usage is TRBV15 and J usage is TRBJ2-3; 10 bases are a match to TRBD2. The V gene end was trimmed by 5 bases and the J gene end by 6 bases; junction bases not matched to a gene: 5. CDR1 and CDR2 (germline): LNHNV, YYDKDF (reference sequence). The CDR3 loop spans 14 amino acids. CDR3 amino acids: CATSDQRGGDTQYF. The DNA for the CDR3 is TGTGCCACCAGCGACCAGCGGGGGGGCGATACGCAGTATTTT.

This clonotype occurred many times. CDR3 DNA sequence: TGCAGTGCTAGGGGAGATAGCGGGAGGGCCATGGGGACCCAGTACTTC. Its protein is CSARGDSGRAMGTQYF. The chain combines TRBV20-1 with TRBJ2-5, with TRBD2 identical over 11 bases. The CDR3 consists of 16 residues. Unmatched junction bases numbered 13, after V lost 3 bases and J lost 7 bases. The germline CDR1 and CDR2 sequences are DFQATT and SNEGSKA (reference sequence).

This sequence joins TRBV24-1 and TRBJ2-7, with D perhaps matching TRBD1 (6 bases). Germline V lookup: CDR1 KGHDR, CDR2 SFDVKD. The CDR3 is 14 residues long. Trimming cost V 3 bases and J 2 bases, with 10 bases left between them. CDR3 residues: CATSDIGQPYEQYF. The CDR3 DNA is TGTGCCACCAGTGATATAGGACAGCCCTACGAGCAGTACTTC.

On this clonotype: Its ends do not fully match the called genes, so a read error is possible. The gene calls are TRBV29-1 and TRBJ1-2; 11 bases line up with TRBD1. The CDR3 loop spans 15 amino acids. CDR1 is SQVTM, CDR2 ANQGSEA, per germline. The DNA of the CDR3 is TGCAGCGCTGAAGGACAGGGGGCCCAGTTCTATGGCTACACCTTC. Its protein is CSAEGQGAQFYGYTF. The variable domain in full, completed from reference TRBV29-1 and TRBJ1-2, reads SAVISQKPSRDICQRGTSLTIQCQVDSQVTMMFWYRQQPGQSLTLIATANQGSEATYESGFVIDKFPISRPNLTFSTLTVSNMSPEDSSIYLCSAEGQGAQFYGYTFGSGTRLTVV.

This clonotype was found many times. The chain has TRBV7-9 and TRBJ2-7; perhaps TRBD2 as D (6 bases). The CDR3 covers 13 residues. Germline assignment: CDR1 SEHNR and CDR2 FQNEAQ (reference sequence). The V end was cut by 2 bases, the J end by 4 bases, with 9 bases between. The CDR3 sequence: CASSLTLAYEQYF. Here the CDR3 DNA reads TGTGCCAGCAGCTTAACACTAGCTTACGAGCAGTACTTC.

The J gene is TRBJ2-7, the V gene TRBV18; D is ambiguous. Trimming took 0 bases from V and 7 from J, leaving 13 bases between them. This CDR3 has 14 residues. Germline V CDR1 and CDR2: KGHSH, LQKENI. CDR3 in DNA: TGTGCCAGCTCACCACCGTTACCTTTTGTGGAGCAGTACTTC. Translating it yields CASSPPLPFVEQYF.

This rearrangement joins TRBV5-6 to TRBJ2-7; D is unresolved. The CDR3 length is 11 residues. Trimming stripped 4 bases from V and 6 bases from J, with 8 bases between. Germline V gives CDR1 SGHDT, CDR2 YYEEEE. CDR3 nucleotide sequence: TGTGCCAGCAGCATCCGGGCCGAGCAGTACTTC. Protein sequence: CASSIRAEQYF.

Only a few counts were recorded for this clonotype. CDR3 loop: CASSPPQVVGTGELFF. The CDR3 DNA reads TGTGCCAGCTCACCACCACAGGTCGTTGGCACCGGGGAGCTGTTTTTT. The rearrangement links TRBV18 to TRBJ2-2, with D possibly TRBD1 on 5 matching bases. Between the trimmed V and J ends, which lost 0 bases and 4 bases, there was a span of 12 bases. CDR3 length: 16 amino acids. Looked up from germline, CDR1 is KGHSH and CDR2 is LQKENI.

This clonotype occurred a few times. Relative to the germline gene, one junction end is altered; a read error may explain this. V and J are TRBV27 and TRBJ2-7, with D unresolved. Per germline, CDR1 MNHEY and CDR2 SMNVEV (reference sequence). This CDR3 contains 14 residues. This CDR3 is CASSYRKSSYEQYF. CDR3 nucleotides: TGTGCTAGCAGTTACCGTAAGAGCTCCTACGAGCAGTACTTC.

This clonotype appeared a few times. This chain connects TRBV10-3 to TRBJ2-3; TRBD2 aligns across 16 bases. In germline, CDR1 is ENHRY, CDR2 SYGVKD. V lost 3 bases and J lost 4; bases outside the gene matches: 7. CDR3 length equals 18 residues. The CDR3: CAISDSTGLAGGPDTQYF. The CDR3 DNA reads TGTGCCATCAGTGACAGCACGGGACTAGCGGGAGGGCCAGATACGCAGTATTTT.

This clonotype was detected a few times. This chain's CDR3 is CASQRGDNEQFF. The CDR3 DNA reads TGTGCCAGCCAAAGAGGGGACAATGAGCAGTTCTTC. The chain has TRBV28 and TRBJ2-1, with D perhaps TRBD1 or TRBD2 (5 bases each). The germline V gene encodes CDR1 MDHEN and CDR2 SYDVKM. The V end was cut by 8 bases, the J end by 5 bases, with 10 bases between. CDR3 size: 12 residues.

This clonotype was counted at least ten times. V gene TRBV7-3 combines with J gene TRBJ2-2; D uncertain. CDR3 size: 13 residues. Trimming shortened V by 0 bases and J by 5 bases, and 4 bases separated the two germline ends. The V gene's germline CDR1 is SGHTA and CDR2 FQGTGA. The CDR3 region has the DNA TGTGCCAGCAGCTTAACTACTACCGGGGAGCTGTTTTTT. It translates to CASSLTTTGELFF.

The chain employs TRBV2 and TRBJ1-2, with D possibly matching TRBD1 (5 bases). V was cut by 6 bases and J by 2 bases, with 10 bases left in between. The CDR3 runs to 13 residues. CDR1 and CDR2 (germline): SNHLY, FYNNEI. In nucleotides, the CDR3 is TGTGCCAGCAGCCGGGACGGCAACTATGGCTACACCTTC. Translation gives CASSRDGNYGYTF. The whole variable domain, filled in from reference TRBV2 and TRBJ1-2, reads EPEVTQTPSHQVTQMGQEVILRCVPISNHLYFYWYRQILGQKVEFLVSFYNNEISEKSEIFDDQFSVERPDGSNFTLKIRSTKLEDSAMYFCASSRDGNYGYTFGSGTRLTVV.